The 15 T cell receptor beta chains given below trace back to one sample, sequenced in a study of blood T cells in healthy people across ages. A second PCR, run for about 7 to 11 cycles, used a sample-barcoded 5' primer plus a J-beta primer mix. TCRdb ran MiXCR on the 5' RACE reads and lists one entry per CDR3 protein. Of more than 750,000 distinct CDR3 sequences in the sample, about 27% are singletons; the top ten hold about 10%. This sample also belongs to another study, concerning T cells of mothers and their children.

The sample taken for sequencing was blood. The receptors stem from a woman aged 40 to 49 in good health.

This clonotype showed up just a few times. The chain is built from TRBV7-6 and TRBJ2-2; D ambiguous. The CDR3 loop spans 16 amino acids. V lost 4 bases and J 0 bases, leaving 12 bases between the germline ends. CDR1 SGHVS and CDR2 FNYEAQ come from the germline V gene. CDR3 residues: CASSSSPVSNTGELFF. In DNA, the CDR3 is TGTGCCAGCAGCTCGTCTCCGGTATCGAACACCGGGGAGCTGTTTTTT. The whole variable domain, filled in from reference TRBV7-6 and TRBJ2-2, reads GAGVSQSPRYKVTKRGQDVALRCDPISGHVSLYWYRQALGQGPEFLTYFNYEAQQDKSGLPNDRFSAERPEGSISTLTIQRTEQRDSAMYRCASSSSPVSNTGELFFGEGSRLTVL.

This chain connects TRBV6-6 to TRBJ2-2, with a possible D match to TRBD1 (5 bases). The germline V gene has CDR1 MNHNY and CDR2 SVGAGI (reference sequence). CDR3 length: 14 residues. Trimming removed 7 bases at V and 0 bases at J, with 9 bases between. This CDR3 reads CASTVRANTGELFF. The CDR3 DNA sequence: TGTGCCAGCACGGTCAGGGCGAACACCGGGGAGCTGTTTTTT.

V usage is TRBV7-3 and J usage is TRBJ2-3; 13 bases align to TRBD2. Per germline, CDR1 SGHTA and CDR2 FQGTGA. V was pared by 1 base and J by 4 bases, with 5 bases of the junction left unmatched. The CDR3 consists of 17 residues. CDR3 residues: CASSLSPTSGGPDTQYF. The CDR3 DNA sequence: TGTGCCAGCAGCTTAAGCCCGACTAGCGGGGGGCCAGATACGCAGTATTTT. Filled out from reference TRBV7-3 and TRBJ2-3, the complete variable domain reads GAGVSQTPSNKVTEKGKYVELRCDPISGHTALYWYRQSLGQGPEFLIYFQGTGAADDSGLPNDRFFAVRPEGSVSTLKIQRTERGDSAVYLCASSLSPTSGGPDTQYFGPGTRLTVL.

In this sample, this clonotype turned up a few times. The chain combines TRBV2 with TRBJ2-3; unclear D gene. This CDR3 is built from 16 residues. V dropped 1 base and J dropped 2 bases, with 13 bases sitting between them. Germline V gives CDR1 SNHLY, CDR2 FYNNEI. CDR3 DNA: TGTGCCAGCAGTGAAGAAAATTTTCTACCCACAGATACGCAGTATTTT. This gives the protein CASSEENFLPTDTQYF.

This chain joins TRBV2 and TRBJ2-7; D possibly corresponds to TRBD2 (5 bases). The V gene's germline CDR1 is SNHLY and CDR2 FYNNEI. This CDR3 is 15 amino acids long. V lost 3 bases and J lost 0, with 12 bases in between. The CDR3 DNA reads TGTGCCAGCAGTGAGAGGGCACTGAGCTCCTACGAGCAGTACTTC. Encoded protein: CASSERALSSYEQYF.

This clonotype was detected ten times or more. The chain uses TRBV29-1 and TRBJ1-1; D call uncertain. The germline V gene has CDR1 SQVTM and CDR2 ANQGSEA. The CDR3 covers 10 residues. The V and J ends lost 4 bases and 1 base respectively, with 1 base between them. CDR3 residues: CSVANTEAFF. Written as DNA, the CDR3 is TGCAGCGTTGCGAACACTGAAGCTTTCTTT. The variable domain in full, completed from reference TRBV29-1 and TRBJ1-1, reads SAVISQKPSRDICQRGTSLTIQCQVDSQVTMMFWYRQQPGQSLTLIATANQGSEATYESGFVIDKFPISRPNLTFSTLTVSNMSPEDSSIYLCSVANTEAFFGQGTRLTVV.

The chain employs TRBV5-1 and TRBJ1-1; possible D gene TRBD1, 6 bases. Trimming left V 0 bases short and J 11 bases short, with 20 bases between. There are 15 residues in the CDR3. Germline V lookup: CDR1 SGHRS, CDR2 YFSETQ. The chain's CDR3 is CASSLDGALERGAFF. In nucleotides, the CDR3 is TGCGCCAGCAGCTTGGATGGCGCCCTAGAGAGGGGGGCTTTCTTT.

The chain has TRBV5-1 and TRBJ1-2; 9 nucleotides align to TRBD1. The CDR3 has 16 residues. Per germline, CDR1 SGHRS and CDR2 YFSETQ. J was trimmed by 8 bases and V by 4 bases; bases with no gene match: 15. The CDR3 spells CASSTGPQGASEGYTF. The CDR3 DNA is TGCGCCAGCAGCACGGGACCACAGGGGGCATCGGAAGGCTACACCTTC.

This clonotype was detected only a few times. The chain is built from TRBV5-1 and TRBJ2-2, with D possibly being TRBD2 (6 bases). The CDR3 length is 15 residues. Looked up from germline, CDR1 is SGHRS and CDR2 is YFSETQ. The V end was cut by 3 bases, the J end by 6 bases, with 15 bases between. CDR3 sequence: CASSSGDWVSGELFF. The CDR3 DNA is TGCGCCAGCAGCTCGGGGGACTGGGTCTCCGGGGAGCTGTTTTTT.

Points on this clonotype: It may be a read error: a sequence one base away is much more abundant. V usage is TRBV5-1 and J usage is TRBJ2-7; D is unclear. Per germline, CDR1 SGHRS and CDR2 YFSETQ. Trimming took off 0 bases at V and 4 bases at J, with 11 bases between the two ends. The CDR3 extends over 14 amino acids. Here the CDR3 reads CASSLDPLGYEQYF. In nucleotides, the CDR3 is TGCGCCAGCAGCTTGGATCCTTTGGGGTACGAGCAGTACTTC.

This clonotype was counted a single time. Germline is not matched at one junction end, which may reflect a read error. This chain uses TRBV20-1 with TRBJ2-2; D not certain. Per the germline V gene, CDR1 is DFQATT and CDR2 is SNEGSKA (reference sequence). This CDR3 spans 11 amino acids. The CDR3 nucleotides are TGCGGTGCTCCTCTACTCGGGGAGCTGTTTTTT. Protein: CGAPLLGELFF.

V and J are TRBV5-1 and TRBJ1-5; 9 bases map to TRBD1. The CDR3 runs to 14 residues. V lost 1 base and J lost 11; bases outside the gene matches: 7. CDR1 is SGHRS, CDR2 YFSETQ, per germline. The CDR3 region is CASSLTGGSPAQHF. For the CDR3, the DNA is TGCGCCAGCAGCTTGACAGGGGGCTCCCCGGCCCAGCATTTT.

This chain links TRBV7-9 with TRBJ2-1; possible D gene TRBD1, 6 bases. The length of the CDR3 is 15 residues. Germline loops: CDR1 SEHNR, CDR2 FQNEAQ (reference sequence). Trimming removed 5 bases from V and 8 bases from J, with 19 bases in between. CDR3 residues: CASSPGAPPLDEQFF. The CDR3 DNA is TGTGCCAGCAGCCCAGGGGCTCCACCGTTGGATGAGCAGTTCTTC.

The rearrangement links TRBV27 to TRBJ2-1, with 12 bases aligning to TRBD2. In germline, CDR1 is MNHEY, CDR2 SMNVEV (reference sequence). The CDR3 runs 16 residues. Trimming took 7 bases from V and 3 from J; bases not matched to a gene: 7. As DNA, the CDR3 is TGTGCCAGCACCCAGACTAGCGGGGGCTTCTACAATGAGCAGTTCTTC. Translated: CASTQTSGGFYNEQFF.

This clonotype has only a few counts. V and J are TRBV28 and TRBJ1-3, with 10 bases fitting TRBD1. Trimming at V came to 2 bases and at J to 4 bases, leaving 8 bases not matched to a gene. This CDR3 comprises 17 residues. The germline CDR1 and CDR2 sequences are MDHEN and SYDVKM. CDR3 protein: CASSLNVGQGSGNTIYF. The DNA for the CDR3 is TGTGCCAGCAGTTTAAATGTGGGACAGGGGAGCGGAAACACCATATATTTT.